This TCR beta chain comes out of a study of shared clonotypes between healthy human individuals. Sequencing was performed with immunoSEQ multiplex PCR; in TCRdb, only in-frame clones are kept and a portion is missing. Of about 490,000 clones listed, 65% to 80% are singletons. V dropped 6 bases and J dropped 6 bases, with 18 bases sitting between them. The CDR3 has 14 amino acids. The germline V gene has CDR1 SEHNR and CDR2 FQNEAQ (reference sequence). Sequences were obtained from PBMCs. The chain couples TRBV7-9 to TRBJ2-7; D is ambiguous. This TCR was recovered from a woman aged 35 to 49 in good health. Some clones in this sample may be carry-over from other donors' samples. As DNA, the CDR3 is TGTGCCAGCAGTTCAAATGACTTTCGTGGCGAGCAGTACTTC. Its translation: CASSSNDFRGEQYF.